This T cell receptor beta chain comes out of a study of CXCR3 chemokines and chemotherapy response in bladder cancer. The CDR3 is 14 residues long. Between the trimmed V and J ends, which lost 5 bases and 1 base, there was a span of 9 bases. Germline CDR1 and CDR2: MNHEY and SVGEGT. TCRdb re-derived calls from the PCR reads in MiXCR, one entry per CDR3 protein. The table lists just over 3,000 distinct CDR3 sequences, 15% to 20% of them singletons. This clonotype is medium-sized within its sample. This clonotype originated in a human donor with bladder cancer that did not respond to neoadjuvant chemotherapy. The sample was taken from a patient whose treatment included neoadjuvant chemotherapy. The V call is TRBV6-2 or TRBV6-3, the J call TRBJ1-5; D is uncertain. CDR3 sequence (DNA): TGTGCCAGCAGTACAGCTTCGAGCAATCAGCCCCAGCATTTT. This translates into CASSTASSNQPQHF.